What follows describes a single TCR beta chain. V dropped 2 bases and J dropped 3 bases, with 6 bases sitting between them. This CDR3 has 14 amino acids. CDR1 SGDLS and CDR2 YYNGEE come from the germline V gene. This specimen belongs to a study of radiation and T cells in renal cell carcinoma. Whole-study context: Nephrectomy followed 15 Gy stereotactic body radiation by 4 weeks.

Noted time point: blood 2 weeks post-SBRT. Treatment here: 15 Gy SBRT to primary tumor, nephrectomy 4 weeks later. The tumor was a clear cell renal cell carcinoma. Sequencing used immunoSEQ multiplex PCR; TCRdb keeps in-frame clones, though not all of them. The sample holds fewer than 150,000 clones; around 90% are singletons and the top ten take approximately 6%. The sequences come from blood, collected from a patient whose treatment included radiotherapy and nephrectomy. The source is a woman in her sixties or seventies with renal cell carcinoma. The chain combines TRBV9 with TRBJ1-6; D ambiguous. In nucleotides, the CDR3 is TGTGCCAGCAGCGTCAGTGACTATAATTCACCCCTCCACTTT. It encodes CASSVSDYNSPLHF.